This T cell receptor (beta chain) was recovered during a study of cytomegalovirus exposure and HLA in healthy donors. In regard to this clone: One end of the junction does not line up with germline, which may come from a read error.

Use of 60 Vbeta and 13 Jbeta primers characterized the PCR. Profiled with immunoSEQ multiplex PCR; TCRdb holds only in-frame clones, not every one. The sample has roughly 180,000 clones, approximately 81% seen once; the top ten hold about 0.76%. CDR1 is SGHTA and CDR2 is FQGNSA in the germline V gene. This CDR3 spans 15 amino acids. This chain joins TRBV7-2 and TRBJ2-6; weak D call: TRBD1 (6 bases). This sequence was found in a woman younger than 35 in good health and CMV-seronegative. The sequenced sample consisted of PBMCs. The CDR3 here is CASSVGTRGANALTF. Written as DNA, the CDR3 is TGTGCCAGCAGCGTCGGGACACGTGGGGCCAACGCCCTGACTTTC.